A selection of T cell receptor beta chains follows, all from one sample in a study of blood T cell repertoires in COVID-19. The repertoire was sequenced with immunoSEQ multiplex PCR; TCRdb's copy has only in-frame clones and lacks some. The data contain some 530,000 clones, roughly 85% of them singletons. The sample consisted of peripheral blood. These receptors all stem from a human donor in a cohort sampled during active COVID-19. Each CDR3 is given with its conserved first and last residue. Each record gives: CDR3 protein, J gene, V gene.

CASSQEAGAVGDTQYF | TRBJ2-3 | TRBV4-2
CASSQVAGGTTGELFF | TRBJ2-2 | TRBV3-1/TRBV3-2
CASSSPSAGDTGELFF | TRBJ2-2 | TRBV28
CASSENRDRDYTGELFF | TRBJ2-2 | TRBV25-1
CASSRVNLGQTGELFF | TRBJ2-2 | TRBV7-8
CASSGSGQGRGYTF | TRBJ1-2 | TRBV5-4
CASSDLGTGGRMNTEAFF | TRBJ1-1 | TRBV6-1
CATSDPAGQGRGAWQFF | TRBJ2-1 | TRBV24-1
CASSLQGGTDTQYF | TRBJ2-3 | TRBV6-5
CASSIGSTYGYTF | TRBJ1-2 | TRBV19
CASSQDWGQGNTIYF | TRBJ1-3 | TRBV4-3
CASSIQGGNQPQHF | TRBJ1-5 | TRBV19
CASSLRVGQSNQPQHF | TRBJ1-5 | TRBV7-8
CATSAGRGGGQETQYF | TRBJ2-5 | TRBV24-1
CASSRDFSYEQYF | TRBJ2-7 | TRBV19
CASSLGTSGISDTQYF | TRBJ2-3 | TRBV19
CATSDSGTSAGAGELFF | TRBJ2-2 | TRBV24-1
CASSLTGLYTDTQYF | TRBJ2-3 | TRBV5-6
CASSTRGGRDSWAPLHF | TRBJ1-6 | TRBV19
CASSIGTAANYGYTF | TRBJ1-2 | TRBV19
CASSYVQDRGEGYTF | TRBJ1-2 | TRBV5-6
CASSLRFMNTEAFF | TRBJ1-1 | TRBV7-9
CASSQDQEGRDGFF | TRBJ2-1 | TRBV4-2
CASSYSGQTGELFF | TRBJ2-2 | TRBV6-5
CASSFAGSGYTF | TRBJ1-2 | TRBV6-2/TRBV6-3
CASSPGTGGRQPQHF | TRBJ1-5 | TRBV7-2
CASSLPGRADTQYF | TRBJ2-3 | TRBV11-2
CASSPLGDGYGYTF | TRBJ1-2 | TRBV7-2
CASSFLRGLDTGELFF | TRBJ2-2 | TRBV19
CASSPPEGGYTEAFF | TRBJ1-1 | TRBV11-1
CASSLTHGTQETQYF | TRBJ2-5 | TRBV4-1
CASSPGHAGLINEQFF | TRBJ2-1 | TRBV9
CASSLVGTGGNTIYF | TRBJ1-3 | TRBV6-5
CASSLSVGSGYEQYF | TRBJ2-7 | TRBV9
CASSALPGTGKETQYF | TRBJ2-5 | TRBV9
CSVDYRGSSGNTIYF | TRBJ1-3 | TRBV29-1
CASSLGGNTEAFF | TRBJ1-1 | TRBV18
CASSSEREGQFF | TRBJ2-1 | TRBV7-9
CASSSPPGGETQYF | TRBJ2-5 | TRBV19
CATSAPDPGSYNEQFF | TRBJ2-1 | TRBV24-1
CASSFGAYTEAFF | TRBJ1-1 | TRBV7-3
CASSGLAPSTDTQYF | TRBJ2-3 | TRBV28